The clone carrying this T cell receptor (beta chain) was seen more than once but under ten times. The data originate from a study of T-cell memory formation after mild COVID-19. The CDR3 loop spans 16 amino acids. V dropped 5 bases and J dropped 2; count of bases not matched to a gene: 6. CDR1 and CDR2 (germline): ENHRY, SYGVKD. In TCRdb, the 5' RACE reads were re-called with MiXCR into one record per CDR3 protein. The sample consists of roughly 400,000 distinct CDR3 sequences, 15% to 20% of them appearing once. The chain recombines TRBV10-3 with TRBJ2-5, with TRBD2 matching over 12 bases. Sequenced input: PBMCs or a T cell subset sorted from them (not recorded which). The sequence came from a man between 18 and 35 years old who had mild COVID-19 (a few samples of this study predate the infection). Cell type and time point are not known. The CDR3, as DNA: TGTGCCATCAGTACACTAGCGGGGGGACCACAAGAGACCCAGTACTTC. As protein: CAISTLAGGPQETQYF.